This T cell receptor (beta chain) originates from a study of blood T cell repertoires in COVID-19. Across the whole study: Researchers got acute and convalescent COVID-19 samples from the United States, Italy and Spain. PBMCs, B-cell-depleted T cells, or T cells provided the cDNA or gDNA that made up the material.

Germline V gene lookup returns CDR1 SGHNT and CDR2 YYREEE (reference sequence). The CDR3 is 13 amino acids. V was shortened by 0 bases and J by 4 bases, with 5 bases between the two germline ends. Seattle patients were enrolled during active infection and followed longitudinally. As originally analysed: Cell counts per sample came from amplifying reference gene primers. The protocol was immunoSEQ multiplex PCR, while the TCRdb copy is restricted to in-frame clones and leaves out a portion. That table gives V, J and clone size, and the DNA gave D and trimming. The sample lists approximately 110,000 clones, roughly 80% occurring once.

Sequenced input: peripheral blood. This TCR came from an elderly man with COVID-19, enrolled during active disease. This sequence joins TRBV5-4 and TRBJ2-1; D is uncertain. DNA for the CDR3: TGTGCCAGCAGCTTGGACAGTTACAATGAGCAGTTCTTC. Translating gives CASSLDSYNEQFF.